This T cell receptor beta chain was identified in a study of blood T cell repertoires in COVID-19. At the level of the study: Acute and convalescent COVID-19 samples came from the United States, Italy and Spain. In each case, the material was cDNA or gDNA derived from T cells, B-cell-depleted T cells, or PBMCs.

There are 14 residues in the CDR3. Germline V gives CDR1 SGHDN, CDR2 FVKESK. J gave up 10 bases and V 0 bases, and 8 bases lay outside the gene matches. The authors' processing: Reference gene primer amplification gave nucleated cell count estimates. The table came from immunoSEQ multiplex PCR; TCRdb's copy has only in-frame clones and leaves some out. V, J and clone size are taken as reported in that table, and D and trimming were inferred from the DNA itself. The sample has approximately 49,000 clones, 84% seen once. The sequencing sample was made of peripheral blood. J is TRBJ1-1 and V is TRBV14, with 7 bases matching TRBD1. This TCR came from a man aged 45-60 years with acute or convalescent COVID-19. The CDR3 nucleotides are TGTGCCAGCAGCCAAGATGGGACAGTTAGGCCAGCTTTCTTT. It yields the protein CASSQDGTVRPAFF. Variable domain in full (rest from reference TRBV14 and TRBJ1-1): EAGVTQFPSHSVIEKGQTVTLRCDPISGHDNLYWYRRVMGKEIKFLLHFVKESKQDESGMPNNRFLAERTGGTYSTLKVQPAELEDSGVYFCASSQDGTVRPAFFGQGTRLTVV.